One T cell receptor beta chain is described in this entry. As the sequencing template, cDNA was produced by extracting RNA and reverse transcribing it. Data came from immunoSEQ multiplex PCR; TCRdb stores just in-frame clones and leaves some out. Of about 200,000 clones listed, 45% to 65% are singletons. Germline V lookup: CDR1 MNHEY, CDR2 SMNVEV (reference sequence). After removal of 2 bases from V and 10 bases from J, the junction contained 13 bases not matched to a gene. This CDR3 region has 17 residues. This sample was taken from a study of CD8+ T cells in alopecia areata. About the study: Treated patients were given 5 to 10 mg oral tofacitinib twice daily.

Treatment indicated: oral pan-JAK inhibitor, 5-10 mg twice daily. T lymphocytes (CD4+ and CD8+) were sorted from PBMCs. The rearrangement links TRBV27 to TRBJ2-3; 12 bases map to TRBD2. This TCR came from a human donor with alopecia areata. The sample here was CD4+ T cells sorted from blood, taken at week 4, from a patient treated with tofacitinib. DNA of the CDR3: TGTGCCAGCAGTTTAGGGACCCGACTAGCGGGGGCCGTAGCGCAGTATTTT. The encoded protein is CASSLGTRLAGAVAQYF.